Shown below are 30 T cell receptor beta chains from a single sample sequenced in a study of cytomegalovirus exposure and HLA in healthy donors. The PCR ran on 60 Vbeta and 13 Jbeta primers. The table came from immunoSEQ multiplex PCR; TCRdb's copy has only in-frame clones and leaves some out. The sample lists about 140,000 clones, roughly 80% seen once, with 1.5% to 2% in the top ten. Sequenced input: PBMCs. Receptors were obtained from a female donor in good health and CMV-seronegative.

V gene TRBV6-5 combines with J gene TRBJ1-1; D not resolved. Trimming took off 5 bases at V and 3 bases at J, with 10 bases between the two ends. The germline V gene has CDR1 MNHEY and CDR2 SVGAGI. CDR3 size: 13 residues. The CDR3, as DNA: TGTGCCAGCAGTGAATCGGGGTACACTGAAGCTTTCTTT. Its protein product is CASSESGYTEAFF.

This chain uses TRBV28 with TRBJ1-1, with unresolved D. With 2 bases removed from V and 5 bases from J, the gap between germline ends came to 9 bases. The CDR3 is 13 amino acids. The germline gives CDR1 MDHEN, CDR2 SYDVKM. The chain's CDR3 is CASSLHRGTEAFF. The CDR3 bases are TGTGCCAGCAGTTTACACAGAGGGACTGAAGCTTTCTTT.

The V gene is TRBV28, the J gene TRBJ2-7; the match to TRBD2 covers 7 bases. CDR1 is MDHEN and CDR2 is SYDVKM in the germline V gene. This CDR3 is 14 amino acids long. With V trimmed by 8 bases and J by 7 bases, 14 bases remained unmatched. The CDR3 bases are TGTGCCAGCGGGGGGGAGGGCCGGGTTGGAGAGCAGTACTTC. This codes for CASGGEGRVGEQYF.

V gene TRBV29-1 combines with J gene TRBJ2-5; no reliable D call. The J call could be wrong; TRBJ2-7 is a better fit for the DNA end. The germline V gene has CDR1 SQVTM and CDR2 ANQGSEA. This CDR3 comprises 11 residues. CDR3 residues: CSVAQAYEQYF. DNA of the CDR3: TGCAGCGTCGCGCAGGCCTACGAGCAGTACTTC.

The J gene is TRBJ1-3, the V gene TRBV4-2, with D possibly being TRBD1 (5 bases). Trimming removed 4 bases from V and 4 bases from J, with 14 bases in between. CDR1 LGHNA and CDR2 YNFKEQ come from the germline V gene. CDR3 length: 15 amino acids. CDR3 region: CASSRGTGSGNTIYF. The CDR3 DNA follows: TGTGCCAGCAGCCGCGGAACAGGCTCCGGAAACACCATATATTTT.

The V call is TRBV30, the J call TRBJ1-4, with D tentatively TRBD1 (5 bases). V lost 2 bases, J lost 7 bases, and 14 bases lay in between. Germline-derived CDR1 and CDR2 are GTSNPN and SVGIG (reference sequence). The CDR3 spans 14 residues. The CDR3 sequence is CAWSSILGGEKLFF. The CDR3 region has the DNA TGTGCCTGGAGTAGCATCCTCGGGGGTGAAAAACTGTTTTTT. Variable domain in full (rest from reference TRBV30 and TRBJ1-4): SQTIHQWPATLVQPVGSPLSLECTVEGTSNPNLYWYRQAAGRGLQLLFYSVGIGQISSEVPQNLSASRPQDRQFILSSKKLLLSDSGFYLCAWSSILGGEKLFFGSGTQLSVL.

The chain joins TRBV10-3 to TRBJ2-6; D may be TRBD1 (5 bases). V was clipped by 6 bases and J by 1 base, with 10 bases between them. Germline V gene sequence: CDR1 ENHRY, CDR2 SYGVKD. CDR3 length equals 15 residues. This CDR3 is CAISREASGANVLTF. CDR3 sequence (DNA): TGTGCCATCAGCAGGGAAGCGTCTGGGGCCAACGTCCTGACTTTC.

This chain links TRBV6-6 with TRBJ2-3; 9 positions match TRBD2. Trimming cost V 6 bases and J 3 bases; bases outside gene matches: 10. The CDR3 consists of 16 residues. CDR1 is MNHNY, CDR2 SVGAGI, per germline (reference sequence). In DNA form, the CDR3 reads TGTGCCAGCAGCCGGACTAGCGAGGAGAGGACAGATACGCAGTATTTT. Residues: CASSRTSEERTDTQYF.

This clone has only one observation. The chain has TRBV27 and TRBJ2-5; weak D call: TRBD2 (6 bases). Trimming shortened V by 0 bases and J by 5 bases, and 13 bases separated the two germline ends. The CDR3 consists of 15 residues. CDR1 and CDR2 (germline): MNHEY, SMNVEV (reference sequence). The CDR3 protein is CASSLSPLALETQYF. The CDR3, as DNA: TGTGCCAGCAGTTTATCCCCACTAGCTCTGGAGACCCAGTACTTC.

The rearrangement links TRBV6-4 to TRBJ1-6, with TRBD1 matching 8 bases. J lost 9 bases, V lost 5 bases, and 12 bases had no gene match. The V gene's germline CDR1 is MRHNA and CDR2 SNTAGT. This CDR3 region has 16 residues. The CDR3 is CASSLQGDIRTSPLHF. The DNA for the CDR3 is TGTGCCAGCAGTCTACAGGGGGACATACGGACTTCACCCCTCCACTTT.

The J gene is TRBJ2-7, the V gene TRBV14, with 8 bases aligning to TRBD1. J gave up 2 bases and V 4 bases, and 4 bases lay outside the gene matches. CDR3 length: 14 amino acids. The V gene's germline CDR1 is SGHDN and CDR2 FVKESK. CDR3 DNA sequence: TGTGCCAGCAGCCCAGGGGGCCCCCCCTACGAGCAGTACTTC. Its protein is CASSPGGPPYEQYF.

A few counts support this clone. DNA for the CDR3: TGTGCCAGCGACAGGAACACTGAAGCTTTCTTT. Amino acids: CASDRNTEAFF. V usage is TRBV2 and J usage is TRBJ1-1; a possible D gene is TRBD1 (5 bases). Deletions cut 8 bases from V and 1 base from J, with 5 bases between. Germline CDR1 SNHLY, CDR2 FYNNEI. This CDR3 has 11 residues.

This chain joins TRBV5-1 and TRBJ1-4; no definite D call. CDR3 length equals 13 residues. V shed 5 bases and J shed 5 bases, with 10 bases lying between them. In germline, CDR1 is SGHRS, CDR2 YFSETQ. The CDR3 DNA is TGCGCCAGCAGGGGCAGCATAAATGAAAAACTGTTTTTT. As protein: CASRGSINEKLFF. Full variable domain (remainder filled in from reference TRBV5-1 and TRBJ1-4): KAGVTQTPRYLIKTRGQQVTLSCSPISGHRSVSWYQQTPGQGLQFLFEYFSETQRNKGNFPGRFSGRQFSNSRSEMNVSTLELGDSALYLCASRGSINEKLFFGSGTQLSVL.

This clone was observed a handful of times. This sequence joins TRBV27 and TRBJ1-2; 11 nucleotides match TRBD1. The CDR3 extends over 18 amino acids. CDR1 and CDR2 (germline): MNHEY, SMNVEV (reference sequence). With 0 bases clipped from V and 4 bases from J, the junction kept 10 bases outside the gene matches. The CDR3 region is CASSLSAGQGANSYGYTF. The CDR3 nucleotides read TGTGCCAGCAGTTTATCGGCCGGACAGGGGGCAAATTCCTATGGCTACACCTTC.

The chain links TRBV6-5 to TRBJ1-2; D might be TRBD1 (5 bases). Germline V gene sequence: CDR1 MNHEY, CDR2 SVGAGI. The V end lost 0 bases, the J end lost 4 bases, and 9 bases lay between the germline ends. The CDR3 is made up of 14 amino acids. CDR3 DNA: TGTGCCAGCAGTTACTCGTCAAGGGGCTATGGCTACACCTTC. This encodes CASSYSSRGYGYTF.

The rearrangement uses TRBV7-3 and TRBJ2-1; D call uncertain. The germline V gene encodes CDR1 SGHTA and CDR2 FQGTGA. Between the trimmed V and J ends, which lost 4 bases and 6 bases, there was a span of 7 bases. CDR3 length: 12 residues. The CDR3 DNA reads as TGTGCCAGCAGCTCCTCGAGCAATGAGCAGTTCTTC. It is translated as CASSSSSNEQFF.

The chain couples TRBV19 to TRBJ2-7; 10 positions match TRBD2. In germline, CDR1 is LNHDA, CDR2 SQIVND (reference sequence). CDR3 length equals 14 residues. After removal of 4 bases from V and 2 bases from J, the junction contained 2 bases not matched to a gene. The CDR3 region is CASSTTSGAYEQYF. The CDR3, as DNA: TGTGCCAGTAGTACTACTAGCGGGGCCTACGAGCAGTACTTC.

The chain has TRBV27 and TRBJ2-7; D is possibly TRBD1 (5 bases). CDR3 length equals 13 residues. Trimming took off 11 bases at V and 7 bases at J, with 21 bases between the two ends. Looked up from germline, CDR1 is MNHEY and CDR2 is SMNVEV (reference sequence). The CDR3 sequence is CAPTGAGLGEQYF. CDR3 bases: TGTGCCCCCACTGGGGCAGGGTTGGGAGAGCAGTACTTC.

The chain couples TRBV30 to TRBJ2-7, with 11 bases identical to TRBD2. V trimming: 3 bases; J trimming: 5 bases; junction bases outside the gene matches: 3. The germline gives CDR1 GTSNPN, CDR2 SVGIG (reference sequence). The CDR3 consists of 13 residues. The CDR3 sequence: CAWSLLAGDEQYF. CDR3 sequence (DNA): TGTGCCTGGAGCCTACTAGCGGGAGACGAGCAGTACTTC.

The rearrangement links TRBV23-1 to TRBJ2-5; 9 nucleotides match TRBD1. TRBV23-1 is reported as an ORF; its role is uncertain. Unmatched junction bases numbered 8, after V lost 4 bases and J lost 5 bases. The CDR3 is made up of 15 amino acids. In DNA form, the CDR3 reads TGCGCCAGCAGTCGTCGGGACAGGGCAGCGGAGACCCAGTACTTC. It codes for CASSRRDRAAETQYF.

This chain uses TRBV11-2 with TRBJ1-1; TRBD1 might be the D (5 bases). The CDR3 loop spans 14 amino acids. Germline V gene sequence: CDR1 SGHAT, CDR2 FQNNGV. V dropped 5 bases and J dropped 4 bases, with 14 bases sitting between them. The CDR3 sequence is CASSQGKGLTEAFF. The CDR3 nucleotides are TGTGCCAGCAGCCAAGGGAAGGGGCTCACTGAAGCTTTCTTT.

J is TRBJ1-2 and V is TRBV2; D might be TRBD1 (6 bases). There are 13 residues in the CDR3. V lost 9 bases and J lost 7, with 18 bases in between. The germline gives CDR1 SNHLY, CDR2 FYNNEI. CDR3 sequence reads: CARDPGGAGGYTF. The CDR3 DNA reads TGTGCCAGAGACCCTGGGGGCGCCGGTGGCTACACCTTC.

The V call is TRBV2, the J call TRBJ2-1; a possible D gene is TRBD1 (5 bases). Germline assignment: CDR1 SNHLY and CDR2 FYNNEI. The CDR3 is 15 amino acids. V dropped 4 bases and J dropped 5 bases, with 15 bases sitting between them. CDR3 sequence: CASSGQTLPHNEQFF. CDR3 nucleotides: TGTGCCAGCAGTGGACAGACTCTCCCCCACAATGAGCAGTTCTTC.

This CDR3 is CASSYSIGRGLTEAFF. The CDR3 DNA is TGTGCCAGCAGTTACTCGATCGGCAGGGGTCTCACTGAAGCTTTCTTT. The J gene is TRBJ1-1, the V gene TRBV6-5, with D possibly TRBD1 on 6 matching bases. Germline loops: CDR1 MNHEY, CDR2 SVGAGI. With 0 bases removed from V and 4 bases from J, the gap between germline ends came to 15 bases. The CDR3 covers 16 residues.

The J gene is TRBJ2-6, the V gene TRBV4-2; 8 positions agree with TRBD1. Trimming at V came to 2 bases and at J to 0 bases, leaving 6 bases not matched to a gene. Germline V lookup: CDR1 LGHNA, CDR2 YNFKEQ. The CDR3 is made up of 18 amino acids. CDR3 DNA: TGTGCCAGCAGCCAAAATCGACAGGGGCCCTCTGGGGCCAACGTCCTGACTTTC. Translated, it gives CASSQNRQGPSGANVLTF.

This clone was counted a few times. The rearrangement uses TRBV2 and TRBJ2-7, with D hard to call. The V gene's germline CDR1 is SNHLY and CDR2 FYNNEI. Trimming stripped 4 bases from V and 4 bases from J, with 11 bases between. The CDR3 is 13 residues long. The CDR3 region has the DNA TGTGCCAGCAGTGGCCCGGCGAGGTACGAGCAGTACTTC. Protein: CASSGPARYEQYF.

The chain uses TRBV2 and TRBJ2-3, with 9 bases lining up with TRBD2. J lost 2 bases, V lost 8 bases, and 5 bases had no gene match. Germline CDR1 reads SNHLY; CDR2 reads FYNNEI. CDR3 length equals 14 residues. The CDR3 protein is CASWRGGATDTQYF. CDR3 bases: TGTGCCAGCTGGCGGGGGGGGGCCACAGATACGCAGTATTTT.

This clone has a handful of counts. In DNA form, the CDR3 reads TGTGCCAGCAAGTCATGGGACATGAACACTGAAGCTTTCTTT. This translates into CASKSWDMNTEAFF. This rearrangement joins TRBV6-6 to TRBJ1-1; a possible D gene is TRBD1 (6 bases). The CDR3 is 14 amino acids. Looked up from germline, CDR1 is MNHNY and CDR2 is SVGAGI (reference sequence). Trimming took 7 bases from V and 0 from J, leaving 12 bases between them.

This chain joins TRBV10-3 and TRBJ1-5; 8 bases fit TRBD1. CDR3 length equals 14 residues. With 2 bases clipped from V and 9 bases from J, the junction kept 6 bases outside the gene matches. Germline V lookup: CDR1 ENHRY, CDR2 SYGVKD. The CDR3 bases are TGTGCCATCAGTGAGGGACAGGGAAGAGTGCCCCAGCATTTT. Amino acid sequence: CAISEGQGRVPQHF.

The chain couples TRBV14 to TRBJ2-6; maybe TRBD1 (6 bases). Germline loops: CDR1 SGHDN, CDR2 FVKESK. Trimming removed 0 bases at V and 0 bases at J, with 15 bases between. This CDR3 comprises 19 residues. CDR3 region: CASSQDPPGAYSGANVLTF. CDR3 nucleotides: TGTGCCAGCAGCCAAGATCCCCCAGGGGCGTACTCTGGGGCCAACGTCCTGACTTTC.